This T cell receptor (beta chain) was sequenced in a study of early T cells in non-severe SARS-CoV-2 infection. Overall study: Sequencing of unsorted whole blood was done on bulk RNA, leaving chains unpaired.

Study-wide points: VDJdb matching, biased toward anti-spike CD8 responses, missed private and CD4 specificities.

V lost 5 bases to trimming and J lost 0 bases, with 10 bases between them. The CDR3 sequence is 14 residues long. The V gene's germline CDR1 is MDHEN and CDR2 SYDVKM. Individual cDNA molecules were tagged with unique molecular identifiers. TCRdb re-called the 5' RACE reads through MiXCR, storing one row per CDR3 protein. This table holds 64,000 or so distinct CDR3 sequences, less than 15% found once. To note about this clonotype: Its antigen is not known.

V gene TRBV28 combines with J gene TRBJ2-5; D might be TRBD1 (6 bases). The sequenced material came from whole blood. This TCR was sampled from an adult who was a healthcare worker with PCR-confirmed SARS-CoV-2 infection or an uninfected control (not recorded which). The CDR3: CASSMDSYQETQYF. The DNA for the CDR3 is TGTGCCAGCAGTATGGACAGCTACCAAGAGACCCAGTACTTC.